Below are 14 T cell receptor beta chains sequenced from a single sample in a study of T-cell reconstitution after alpha-beta-depleted transplantation in children. Unique molecular identifiers were incorporated during preparation of the TCRbeta library. In TCRdb, the PCR reads were re-called with MiXCR into one record per CDR3 protein. The sample contains around 420,000 distinct CDR3 sequences, about 17% of which appear only once. The material was PBMCs, mostly from graft donor cells, obtained 360 days after TCRalphabeta/CD19-depleted stem cell transplant. The source of these receptors is a boy younger than two who had a stem cell transplant for Wiskott-Aldrich syndrome, so the T cells may come from the graft donor.

This clonotype occurred many times. This chain connects TRBV12-3 or TRBV12-4 to TRBJ1-5; D is unresolved. V was shortened by 2 bases and J by 3 bases, with 2 bases between the two germline ends. This CDR3 comprises 12 residues. CDR3 nucleotide sequence: TGTGCCAGCAGTTTACCCAATCAGCCCCAGCATTTT. Amino acid sequence: CASSLPNQPQHF.

This clonotype turned up a few times. This chain connects TRBV4-2 to TRBJ2-3; TRBD2 matches 12 bases. Germline V lookup: CDR1 LGHNA, CDR2 YNFKEQ. Trimming took 0 bases from V and 2 from J; bases not matched to a gene: 12. This CDR3 has 20 residues. CDR3 protein: CASSQDLRLAGETYTDTQYF. CDR3 bases: TGTGCCAGCAGCCAAGATCTACGACTAGCGGGGGAGACATACACAGATACGCAGTATTTT.

The chain's CDR3 is CASISTGAAEQYF. CDR3 sequence (DNA): TGTGCCAGCATATCAACGGGGGCGGCGGAGCAGTACTTC. V is TRBV2 and J is TRBJ2-7; D is tentatively TRBD1 or TRBD2 (6 bases each). CDR1 and CDR2 (germline): SNHLY, FYNNEI. The CDR3 has 13 amino acids. Trimming took 7 bases from V and 7 from J, leaving 17 bases between them.

The chain employs TRBV10-3 and TRBJ2-7; the match to TRBD1 covers 11 bases. From germline, CDR1 is ENHRY and CDR2 SYGVKD. V lost 6 bases and J lost 3; bases outside the gene matches: 10. CDR3 length equals 16 residues. In nucleotides, the CDR3 is TGTGCCATCAGCCCCTCGGGGGGACAGGGGGGCTACGAGCAGTACTTC. It is translated as CAISPSGGQGGYEQYF.

The J gene is TRBJ2-5, the V gene TRBV4-3; maybe TRBD2 (6 bases). With 1 base removed from V and 2 bases from J, the gap between germline ends came to 17 bases. Germline CDR1 reads LGHNA; CDR2 reads YSLEER. This CDR3 has 17 residues. Here the CDR3 DNA reads TGCGCCAGCAGCCAAGGGATTGGACAAGGGAGGCAAGAGACCCAGTACTTC. It is translated as CASSQGIGQGRQETQYF.

This clonotype was counted between two and nine times. The chain recombines TRBV10-3 with TRBJ2-1; 9 bases map to TRBD2. Germline lookup yields CDR1 ENHRY and CDR2 SYGVKD. The ends lost 4 bases at V and 10 bases at J; junction bases unmatched: 14. CDR3 length: 16 amino acids. As DNA, the CDR3 is TGTGCCATCAGTGTTATGGGACTAGCCCGTCCCGGGGAGCAGTTCTTC. It specifies CAISVMGLARPGEQFF.

The chain joins TRBV6-1 to TRBJ1-2; no reliable D call. Between the trimmed V and J ends, which lost 7 bases and 5 bases, there was a span of 14 bases. The germline V gene has CDR1 MNHNS and CDR2 SASEGT. The CDR3 runs 13 residues. CDR3 sequence: CASKVAGPYGYTF. CDR3 coding DNA: TGTGCCAGCAAGGTCGCAGGACCTTATGGCTACACCTTC.

This chain joins TRBV7-6 and TRBJ1-2; D uncertain. Germline V lookup: CDR1 SGHVS, CDR2 FNYEAQ. V was shortened by 2 bases and J by 6 bases, with 10 bases between the two germline ends. This CDR3 is 13 amino acids long. The CDR3 sequence is CASSLIGEDGYTF. In nucleotides, the CDR3 is TGTGCCAGCAGCTTAATCGGCGAGGATGGCTACACCTTC.

The chain links TRBV10-3 to TRBJ1-6; D not resolved. Between the trimmed V and J ends, which lost 10 bases and 6 bases, there was a span of 16 bases. This CDR3 is built from 14 residues. The germline V gene encodes CDR1 ENHRY and CDR2 SYGVKD. The CDR3, as DNA: TGTGCCAGCCGTTTCTACAGCGCTAATTCACCCCTCCACTTT. Protein sequence: CASRFYSANSPLHF.

The CDR3: CASSLSREGPNEKLFF. The CDR3, as DNA: TGTGCCAGCAGTTTATCCAGGGAGGGACCTAATGAAAAACTGTTTTTT. The genes are TRBV12-3 or TRBV12-4 and TRBJ1-4; tentative D call: TRBD1 (5 bases). The CDR3 contains 16 residues. Trimming removed 2 bases from V and 3 bases from J, with 13 bases in between.

This clonotype was detected a few times. The chain joins TRBV4-1 to TRBJ1-6; 9 bases match TRBD1. V lost 4 bases to trimming and J lost 4 bases; unmatched junction nucleotides: 5. Germline V gene lookup returns CDR1 MGHRA and CDR2 YSYEKL. The CDR3 is made up of 16 amino acids. CDR3 nucleotide sequence: TGCGCCAGCAGCCCTGCGGACAGGGGTTATAATTCACCCCTCCACTTT. As protein: CASSPADRGYNSPLHF.

The rearrangement joins TRBV6-2 or TRBV6-3 to TRBJ2-2, with 8 bases matching TRBD1. Germline CDR1 and CDR2: MNHEY and SVGEGT. V lost 6 bases to trimming and J lost 3 bases; unmatched junction nucleotides: 6. The CDR3 totals 15 residues. CDR3 nucleotide sequence: TGTGCCAGCAGCCTCACCAGGGGGCACACCGGGGAGCTGTTTTTT. Translating gives CASSLTRGHTGELFF.

This clonotype occurred a few times. The genes are TRBV5-1 and TRBJ2-5; the D gene could be TRBD1 or TRBD2 (5 bases each). Trimming removed 0 bases from V and 0 bases from J, with 12 bases in between. Germline CDR1 and CDR2: SGHRS and YFSETQ. The CDR3 is made up of 16 amino acids. The CDR3 nucleotides are TGCGCCAGCAGCTTGGGGGGACCGCAGTACCAAGAGACCCAGTACTTC. It yields the protein CASSLGGPQYQETQYF.

Ten or more counts support this clonotype. In nucleotides, the CDR3 is TGTGCCAGCAGCTTCCGGCCTGGGAACTATGGCTACACCTTC. This codes for CASSFRPGNYGYTF. V gene TRBV7-9 combines with J gene TRBJ1-2; D is uncertain. CDR1 is SEHNR and CDR2 is FQNEAQ in the germline V gene (reference sequence). Trimming pared 3 bases from V and 2 bases from J, leaving 10 bases between. CDR3 length: 14 amino acids.